A selection of T cell receptor beta chains follows, all from one sample in a study of tumor-infiltrating lymphocytes in oesophageal squamous cell carcinoma. Each CDR3 protein is one row after TCRdb ran MiXCR on the PCR reads. In the table there are about 21,000 distinct CDR3 sequences, around 35% of which are singletons. The material sequenced was esophageal tumor tissue. These receptors came from a male donor with esophageal squamous cell carcinoma. Both conserved end residues are part of each CDR3. The order of the fields is clone size, J gene, V gene, D gene, CDR3 DNA, CDR3 protein. D genes are given only for firm matches. Expanded clones get a size class; other rows say once, few or many, or leave the size out.

few TRBJ2-1 TRBV7-3 NA TGTGCCAGCAGCTTGGGGTCCAGATACAATGAGCAGTTCTTC CASSLGSRYNEQFF
many TRBJ2-7 TRBV27 TRBD1 TGTGCCAGCAGTGGACAGGATTCCTACGAGCAGTACTTC CASSGQDSYEQYF
NA TRBJ2-7 TRBV27 TRBD2 TGTGCCAGCAGTAAGCTAGCGGGAGGGCACAATGAGCAGTACTTC CASSKLAGGHNEQYF
medium-sized TRBJ2-5 TRBV24-1 TRBD2 TGTGCCACCAGCCCCCCCGGGGGGAGAGAGACCCAGTACTTC CATSPPGGRETQYF
few TRBJ2-1 TRBV24-1 TRBD1 TGTGCCACCAGTGATTCCCCCGGGACAGGGGGCAGGCTCATTAATGAGCAGTTCTTC CATSDSPGTGGRLINEQFF
many TRBJ2-5 TRBV11-2 NA TGTGCCAGCAGCTTAGATCCACAGCAAGAGACCCAGTACTTC CASSLDPQQETQYF
NA TRBJ2-3 TRBV7-2 TRBD2 TGTGCCAGCAGCCGCTTAGCGGGGGGAAACACAGATACGCAGTATTTT CASSRLAGGNTDTQYF
few TRBJ2-7 TRBV24-1 NA TGTGCCACCAGTGATATTCCGGGGCCTCCACCCCCTTACGAGCAGTACTTC CATSDIPGPPPPYEQYF
NA TRBJ1-5 TRBV27 NA TGTGCCAGCAGTTTGTATGCAGGGGAACAGCCCCAGCATTTT CASSLYAGEQPQHF
medium-sized TRBJ1-1 TRBV7-6 NA TGTGCCAGCATCTCCTGGGGCCGCACTGAAGCTTTCTTT CASISWGRTEAFF
many TRBJ2-7 TRBV12-3/TRBV12-4 TRBD2 TGTGCCAGCAGGCGTAACCTAGCGGGAGACGAGCAGTACTTC CASRRNLAGDEQYF
many TRBJ2-6 TRBV10-3 TRBD1 TGTGCCGCGGGGACAGGGTCCTCTGGGGCCAACGTCCTGACTTTC CAAGTGSSGANVLTF
NA TRBJ2-1 TRBV7-6 TRBD1 TGTGCCAGCAGCTCCAGGCCCGACAGGGGGCAGTCCTACAATGAGCAGTTCTTC CASSSRPDRGQSYNEQFF
NA TRBJ1-2 TRBV7-6 NA TGTGCCAGCACCTGGGCAGACAACTATGGCTACACCTTC CASTWADNYGYTF
NA TRBJ2-1 TRBV7-9 NA TGTGCCAGCAGCTTAGAATATGAGCAGTTCTTC CASSLEYEQFF
many TRBJ1-2 TRBV27 NA TGTGCCAGCAGTTTGACGGGAGGTTGGGGCTACACCTTC CASSLTGGWGYTF
NA TRBJ2-3 TRBV7-9 TRBD1 TGTGCCAGCAGCTCCGACAGGGCCACCGGGGAGCTGTATTTT CASSSDRATGELYF
many TRBJ1-2 TRBV28 NA TGTGCCAGCATTTCGGCGGGGCTCCCGGCTGGCTACACCTTC CASISAGLPAGYTF
NA TRBJ2-1 TRBV7-3 TRBD2 TGTGCCAGCAGCTTAAGACGGGGGGGCCTCAATGAGCAGTTCTTC CASSLRRGGLNEQFF
many TRBJ2-7 TRBV7-9 NA TGTGCCAGCAGCTTGAGCGGTAGCTACGAGCAGTACTTC CASSLSGSYEQYF
NA TRBJ2-1 TRBV7-2 TRBD2 TGTGCCAGCAGCTTAGGGACTAGCGGGAGCGATGAGCAGTTCTTC CASSLGTSGSDEQFF
NA TRBJ2-2 TRBV7-3 TRBD1 TGTGCCAGTACAGGGGGACTGAACACCGGGGAGCTGTTTTTT CASTGGLNTGELFF
once TRBJ2-7 TRBV20-1 TRBD2 TGCAGTGCCGAGACTAGCGGGTTCTCCTACGAGCAGTACTTC CSAETSGFSYEQYF
NA TRBJ2-7 TRBV7-6 TRBD1 TGTGCCAGCAGCCTCCGGACAGGGCCTTACTCCTACGAGCAGTACTTC CASSLRTGPYSYEQYF
many TRBJ1-3 TRBV28 NA TGTGCCAGCAGACCCCTAACACGCAGCATCTCTGGAAACACCATATATTTT CASRPLTRSISGNTIYF
many TRBJ1-6 TRBV2 NA TGTGCCAGCAGAGAAACAGGGAGCTCCTATAATTCACCCCTCCACTTT CASRETGSSYNSPLHF
NA TRBJ2-1 TRBV14 NA TGTGCCAGCAGCCAACAGAACAATGAGCAGTTCTTC CASSQQNNEQFF
NA TRBJ2-4 TRBV25-1 TRBD1 TGTGCCAGCAGTGCGACAGGGCGCGATGTGGCCAAAAACATTCAGTACTTC CASSATGRDVAKNIQYF
NA TRBJ2-1 TRBV7-3 NA TGTGCCAGCAGCCCCCAGGCCCTAGGACTACGAGACAATGAGCAGTTCTTC CASSPQALGLRDNEQFF
many TRBJ2-3 TRBV12-3/TRBV12-4 TRBD2 TGTGCCAGCAGTTTACATGTGAGCGGGAGGGGCACAGATACGCAGTATTTT CASSLHVSGRGTDTQYF
many TRBJ2-7 TRBV2 NA TGTGCCAGCAGTGTTACATCTACTCCCTACGAGCAGTACTTC CASSVTSTPYEQYF
many TRBJ2-1 TRBV10-2 NA TGCGCCAGCAGAATTAGCGGAAGCTCCTACAATGAGCAGTTCTTC CASRISGSSYNEQFF
NA TRBJ1-1 TRBV7-3 TRBD1 TGTGTCAGCAGCCCAACAGGGGATTGGAGCACTGAAGCTTTCTTT CVSSPTGDWSTEAFF
many TRBJ2-3 TRBV24-1 NA TGTGCCACCCAGATGGGGAACGCAGATACGCAGTATTTT CATQMGNADTQYF
many TRBJ1-4 TRBV18 NA TGTGCCAGCTCACCGGACAGTCCTAATGAAAAACTGTTTTTT CASSPDSPNEKLFF
NA TRBJ2-3 TRBV19 NA TGTGCCAGTAGTTCTCGTAGGGGTTCTAGCACAGATACGCAGTATTTT CASSSRRGSSTDTQYF
NA TRBJ2-7 TRBV7-2 NA TGTGCCAGCAGCTCACAGACCCTCTCCTACGAGCAGTACTTC CASSSQTLSYEQYF
many TRBJ2-7 TRBV6-1 TRBD2 TGTGCCAGCAGCGCACTAAGCAGCGGGAGGGCCTACGAGCAGTACTTC CASSALSSGRAYEQYF
NA TRBJ2-3 TRBV12-3/TRBV12-4 NA TGTGCCAGCAGTCGCGCGGTTGGCTATACGCAGTATTTT CASSRAVGYTQYF
NA TRBJ2-1 TRBV6-6 NA NA CASRGVGCGIYEQYF
many TRBJ2-5 TRBV28 TRBD1 TGTGCCAGCAGTTCCCCCGGGACAGGGGGAACGGGGGAGACCCAGTACTTC CASSSPGTGGTGETQYF